This T cell receptor (beta chain) was profiled in a study of blood T cells in healthy people across ages. The study recruited healthy Caucasian donors from Russia who were aged about 6 to 95. CDR1 is SGHTA and CDR2 is FQGNSA in the germline V gene. V was clipped by 1 base and J by 4 bases, with 11 bases between them. There are 15 residues in the CDR3. The authors ran a second PCR of roughly 6 to 12 cycles using a sample-barcoded 5' primer and a J-beta primer mix. TCRdb re-called the 5' RACE reads through MiXCR, storing one row per CDR3 protein. The table has 1.5 million or so distinct CDR3 sequences, about 45% seen once.

Sample: blood. The clonotype comes from a woman under 30 in good health. The chain employs TRBV7-2 and TRBJ2-1; D may be TRBD2 (6 bases). This CDR3 reads CASSLGVTSYNEQFF. The CDR3 DNA reads as TGTGCCAGCAGCTTAGGGGTGACTAGTTACAATGAGCAGTTCTTC.